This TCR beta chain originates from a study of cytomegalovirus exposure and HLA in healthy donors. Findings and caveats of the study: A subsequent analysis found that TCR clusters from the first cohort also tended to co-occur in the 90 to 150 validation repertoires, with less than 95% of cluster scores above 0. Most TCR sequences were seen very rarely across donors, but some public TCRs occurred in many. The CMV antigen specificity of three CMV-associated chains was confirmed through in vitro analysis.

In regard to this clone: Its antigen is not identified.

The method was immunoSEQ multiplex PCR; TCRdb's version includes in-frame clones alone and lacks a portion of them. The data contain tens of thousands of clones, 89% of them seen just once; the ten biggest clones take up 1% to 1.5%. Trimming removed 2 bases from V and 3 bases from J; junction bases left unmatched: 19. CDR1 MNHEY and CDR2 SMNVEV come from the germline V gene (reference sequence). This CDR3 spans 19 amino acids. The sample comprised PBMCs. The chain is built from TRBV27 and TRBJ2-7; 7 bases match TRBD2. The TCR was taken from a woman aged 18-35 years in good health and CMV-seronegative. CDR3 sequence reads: CASSLRPRNPGLRYYEQYF. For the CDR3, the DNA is TGTGCCAGCAGTTTACGTCCCCGAAACCCGGGACTACGGTACTACGAGCAGTACTTC.